This entry lists 15 T cell receptor beta chains sequenced from one sample in a study of tumor and adjacent non-tumor tissue in lung cancer. The library came from three nested PCR rounds adapted from ARM-PCR protocols. MiXCR, applied by TCRdb to the multiplex PCR reads, yields one record per CDR3 protein. This sample has around 79,000 distinct CDR3 sequences, with 72% found just once. This sample's RNA came from whole unsorted tissue. The sample taken for sequencing was lung tumor tissue. The receptor source for this set is a woman in her 40s with non-small cell lung cancer.

As to this clonotype: It is likely a read error, because the conserved phenylalanine at the end of the CDR3 is missing. It is unclear where the CDR3 begins or ends on the DNA, so no DNA is shown, and the CDR3 is as TCRdb lists it. This chain joins TRBV10-3 and TRBJ2-7; the table's D call TRBD1 went unverified against the DNA. The germline gives CDR1 ENHRY, CDR2 SYGVKD. Termini included, the CDR3 measures 10 amino acids. The CDR3 spells CASGEPERYL.

This clonotype was picked up many times. This rearrangement joins TRBV5-1 to TRBJ1-2; no clear D. The CDR3 totals 15 residues. Germline V gene lookup returns CDR1 SGHRS and CDR2 YFSETQ. Trimming pared 4 bases from V and 2 bases from J, leaving 15 bases between. CDR3 sequence: CASSQSLQVNYGYTF. The CDR3 coding sequence is TGCGCCAGCAGCCAGTCTCTTCAGGTGAACTATGGCTACACCTTC.

This clonotype was observed a single time. Mismatch with germline at one junction end may stem from a read error. This chain connects TRBV6-1 to TRBJ1-2, with TRBD1 identical over 7 bases. In germline, CDR1 is MNHNS, CDR2 SASEGT. This CDR3 is 16 amino acids long. This chain's CDR3 is CARGKQGINYGRGFTF. For the CDR3, the DNA is TGTGCCAGGGGAAAACAGGGGATTAACTATGGGCGAGGCTTCACCTTC.

V usage is TRBV11-2 and J usage is TRBJ2-7, with D possibly being TRBD2 (5 bases). CDR3 length: 12 amino acids. Trimming removed 5 bases at V and 6 bases at J, with 11 bases between. Germline CDR1 SGHAT, CDR2 FQNNGV. The CDR3 sequence is CASSHGIAEQYF. CDR3 bases: TGTGCCAGCAGCCACGGGATCGCCGAGCAGTACTTC.

This clonotype was found once. No conserved phenylalanine or tryptophan is present at the end of the CDR3, so a read error is the likely explanation. The chain combines TRBV28 with TRBJ2-7; 7 bases line up with TRBD1. Germline values: CDR1 MDHEN, CDR2 SYDVKM. This CDR3 contains 19 residues. The chain's CDR3 is CASSPTRISGTVRMGEQYI. The CDR3 region has the DNA TGTGCTAGCAGTCCCACCCGTATTAGTGGGACAGTTCGCATGGGCGAGCAGTACATC.

In the case of this clonotype: It is likely a read error, because the conserved phenylalanine at the end of the CDR3 is missing. V and J are TRBV6-5 and TRBJ1-3; 7 bases map to TRBD1. CDR3 length equals 17 residues. From germline, CDR1 is MNHEY and CDR2 SVGAGI. V lost 2 bases, J lost 3 bases, and 10 bases stayed unmatched. The CDR3 bases are TGTGCCAGCAGTTACGGGGGACAGTTCACTTTTGGAAACACCATATATTTA. It translates to CASSYGGQFTFGNTIYL.

Remarks on this clonotype: The junction shows a germline mismatch at one end, possibly a read error. The chain recombines TRBV4-1 with TRBJ2-4; maybe TRBD2 (5 bases). The CDR3 consists of 20 residues. The germline CDR1 and CDR2 sequences are MGHRA and YSYEKL. Here the CDR3 reads CASSQENPAEWPGTKNIQYF. The CDR3 coding sequence is TGCGCCAGCAGTCAAGAAAACCCAGCGGAGTGGCCTGGGACCAAAAACATTCAGTACTTC.

As concerns this clonotype: Without the conserved terminal phenylalanine or tryptophan, this CDR3 likely stems from a read error. The rearrangement uses TRBV29-1 and TRBJ2-7; 13 bases match TRBD2. The germline gives CDR1 SQVTM, CDR2 ANQGSEA. Trimming removed 6 bases from V and 0 bases from J; junction bases left unmatched: 8. CDR3 length equals 16 residues. The CDR3 sequence: CSVGGTSGVSSYEQYL. For the CDR3, the DNA is TGCAGCGTCGGCGGGACTAGCGGGGTTAGCTCCTACGAGCAGTACTTA.

About this clonotype itself: At one of its ends the junction is not consistent with the germline gene, which may arise from a read error. The chain employs TRBV6-5 and TRBJ1-2; D gene ambiguous. Germline assignment: CDR1 MNHEY and CDR2 SVGAGI. The CDR3 sequence is 14 residues long. In DNA, the CDR3 is TGTGCCAGCAGATACCGGTCGGATCTTTCGGGCTACGCCTTC. Amino acid sequence: CASRYRSDLSGYAF.

This clonotype was seen just once. The conserved final phenylalanine or tryptophan is absent from the CDR3, which likely points to a read error. This chain links TRBV6-1 with TRBJ2-7; no reliable D call. This CDR3 has 14 residues. The ends were cut back, 9 bases at V and 4 bases at J, with 19 bases in the middle. CDR1 and CDR2 from the germline V gene are MNHNS and SASEGT. In nucleotides, the CDR3 is TGTGCCAGTAGTCTACAACCTTCTTATTACGAGCAGTACATC. This encodes CASSLQPSYYEQYI.

Worth noting for this clonotype: A much larger clone is a single base away; this may be a read error. The chain uses TRBV7-9 and TRBJ2-5, with D maybe TRBD1 (6 bases). Germline loops: CDR1 SEHNR, CDR2 FQNEAQ (reference sequence). The CDR3 is 17 residues long. The CDR3 reads CASSLGMGATYQETKYF. CDR3 nucleotides: TGTGCCAGCAGCTTAGGAATGGGGGCTACGTACCAAGAGACCAAGTACTTC.

Of note for this clonotype: One end of the junction does not line up with germline, which may come from a read error. This chain uses TRBV12-3 or TRBV12-4 with TRBJ2-7; unclear D gene. This CDR3 spans 14 amino acids. CDR3: CASSYYSSSYVQYF. CDR3 nucleotides: TGTGCCAGCAGTTATTACAGTAGCTCCTACGTGCAGTACTTC.

V gene TRBV14 combines with J gene TRBJ2-1; D is perhaps TRBD1 or TRBD2 (6 bases each). The CDR3 is 18 amino acids. Germline V CDR1 and CDR2: SGHDN, FVKESK. V lost 7 bases and J lost 0, with 22 bases in between. CDR3 in amino acids: CASTQGGRRGNSYNEQFF. CDR3 nucleotides: TGTGCCAGCACCCAGGGAGGACGGAGGGGGAACTCCTACAATGAGCAGTTCTTC.

A remark on this clonotype: The junction differs from germline at one of its ends, possibly a read error. The rearrangement uses TRBV6-1 and TRBJ2-1, with D possibly matching TRBD2 (7 bases). CDR3 length: 17 residues. Germline V gene lookup returns CDR1 MNHNS and CDR2 SASEGT. The CDR3 reads CASSLRGGFSRSNEQLF. Written as DNA, the CDR3 is TGTGCCAGCAGCCTAAGGGGGGGGTTCTCTCGCAGCAATGAGCAGCTCTTC.

About this clonotype: The conserved final phenylalanine or tryptophan is absent from the CDR3, which likely points to a read error. The chain joins TRBV11-1 to TRBJ2-7; D possibly corresponds to TRBD1 (5 bases). The CDR3 is made up of 14 amino acids. The V gene's germline CDR1 is SGHAT and CDR2 FQDESV (reference sequence). The CDR3 DNA follows: TGTGCCGGCAGCCGGCGACAGAGCTCCTACGAGCAGTACCTC. This translates into CAGSRRQSSYEQYL.